The 25 T cell receptor beta chains reported below all come from one sample, sequenced in a study of blood T cell repertoires in COVID-19. Assay: immunoSEQ multiplex PCR; the TCRdb copy retains only in-frame clones and omits some. This table has 180,000 or so clones, 84% appearing once. Material: PBMCs or T cells enriched from blood (not recorded which). The receptors were sampled from a man between 35 and 55 years old who had recovered from COVID-19.

CDR3 bases: TGCGCCAGCAGCTTGTTAACGGGGAACACTGAAGCTTTCTTT. It codes for CASSLLTGNTEAFF. This chain uses TRBV5-1 with TRBJ1-1; no clear D. Germline V gives CDR1 SGHRS, CDR2 YFSETQ. V gave up 1 base and J gave up 1 base, with 8 bases separating them. The CDR3 is 14 amino acids.

The genes are TRBV30 and TRBJ1-2; D gene unclear. Trimming stripped 2 bases from V and 7 bases from J, with 5 bases between. Germline CDR1 reads GTSNPN; CDR2 reads SVGIG (reference sequence). CDR3 length: 10 amino acids. CDR3 nucleotides: TGTGCCTGGAGTAATCTTGGCTACACCTTC. It is translated as CAWSNLGYTF.

The V gene is TRBV2, the J gene TRBJ1-5, with D tentatively TRBD1 (5 bases). V was pared by 5 bases and J by 7 bases, with 12 bases between. Germline V gene sequence: CDR1 SNHLY, CDR2 FYNNEI. The CDR3 runs 13 residues. The CDR3, as DNA: TGTGCCAGCAGTAAGACGGACAAACAGCCCCAGCATTTT. It encodes CASSKTDKQPQHF.

This rearrangement joins TRBV30 to TRBJ2-1; 7 bases match TRBD1. Trimming at V came to 2 bases and at J to 6 bases, leaving 16 bases not matched to a gene. The CDR3 runs to 17 residues. The germline gives CDR1 GTSNPN, CDR2 SVGIG (reference sequence). Written as DNA, the CDR3 is TGTGCCTGGAGTCTTTCCACCCGACAGGGTGGTAGCAATGAGCAGTTCTTC. It translates to CAWSLSTRQGGSNEQFF.

This clone was recorded once. The rearrangement uses TRBV5-1 and TRBJ1-1; 8 bases are shared with TRBD1. Germline values: CDR1 SGHRS, CDR2 YFSETQ. The trim removed 1 base at V and 7 bases at J, leaving 12 bases unmatched. The CDR3 runs 16 residues. The CDR3 spells CASSLWAAGGVGEAFF. DNA of the CDR3: TGCGCCAGCAGCTTGTGGGCCGCAGGGGGCGTAGGTGAAGCTTTCTTT. Based on the CDR3 plus reference TRBV5-1 and TRBJ1-1, the full variable domain is KAGVTQTPRYLIKTRGQQVTLSCSPISGHRSVSWYQQTPGQGLQFLFEYFSETQRNKGNFPGRFSGRQFSNSRSEMNVSTLELGDSALYLCASSLWAAGGVGEAFFGQGTRLTVV.

The sample holds one count of this clone. The chain joins TRBV24-1 to TRBJ2-3; D may be TRBD1 (5 bases). Germline CDR1 KGHDR, CDR2 SFDVKD. Trimming left V 0 bases short and J 0 bases short, with 15 bases between. This CDR3 contains 18 residues. The CDR3: CATSDLQGGPTSTDTQYF. For the CDR3, the DNA is TGTGCCACCAGTGATTTGCAGGGCGGACCCACTAGCACAGATACGCAGTATTTT.

The rearrangement uses TRBV7-2 and TRBJ2-4, with 7 bases that match TRBD2. V shed 5 bases and J 4 bases; nucleotides not matched to a gene: 11. The CDR3 is 16 residues long. Germline V gene sequence: CDR1 SGHTA, CDR2 FQGNSA. In nucleotides, the CDR3 is TGTGCCAGCAGCGAACCGGGACTAAGCATAAAAAACATTCAGTACTTC. Its protein is CASSEPGLSIKNIQYF.

The rearrangement links TRBV7-2 to TRBJ2-1; the match to TRBD2 covers 9 bases. The CDR3 sequence is 14 residues long. The germline V gene has CDR1 SGHTA and CDR2 FQGNSA. V dropped 5 bases and J dropped 6; count of bases not matched to a gene: 5. The CDR3 DNA reads as TGTGCCAGCAGCCGCGGGGGGGCTCTCAATGAGCAGTTCTTC. Protein: CASSRGGALNEQFF.

The CDR3 spells CASSDRGSYNEQFF. CDR3 in DNA: TGTGCCAGCAGTGACCGAGGCTCCTACAATGAGCAGTTCTTC. The chain combines TRBV2 with TRBJ2-1; D ambiguous. This CDR3 spans 14 amino acids. Germline CDR1 is SNHLY and CDR2 is FYNNEI. The germline V and J ends were trimmed by 3 bases and 0 bases, with 6 bases remaining between them.

This rearrangement joins TRBV6-5 to TRBJ1-1; 12 bases are shared with TRBD1. There are 15 residues in the CDR3. V trimming: 8 bases; J trimming: 3 bases; junction bases outside the gene matches: 7. Germline CDR1 is MNHEY and CDR2 is SVGAGI. The CDR3 region is CASSGQGARYTEAFF. The DNA for the CDR3 is TGTGCCAGCTCGGGACAGGGGGCACGGTACACTGAAGCTTTCTTT.

V gene TRBV30 combines with J gene TRBJ1-1; 9 nucleotides line up with TRBD1. V dropped 1 base and J dropped 1; count of bases not matched to a gene: 7. In germline, CDR1 is GTSNPN, CDR2 SVGIG (reference sequence). The CDR3 has 16 amino acids. DNA for the CDR3: TGTGCCTGGAGTGCGAGGCCGGGACAGGGGAACACTGAAGCTTTCTTT. Protein: CAWSARPGQGNTEAFF.

The chain is built from TRBV4-1 and TRBJ2-5; TRBD2 aligns across 8 bases. Trimming removed 4 bases from V and 1 base from J; junction bases left unmatched: 14. The CDR3 contains 18 residues. The germline V gene encodes CDR1 MGHRA and CDR2 YSYEKL. Written as DNA, the CDR3 is TGCGCCAGCAGCCTAGTACCGGGGGGGCCTTTCGTCCAAGAGACCCAGTACTTC. Translation: CASSLVPGGPFVQETQYF.

This clone has only a few counts. The chain combines TRBV6-4 with TRBJ2-2, with unresolved D. The V end was cut by 5 bases, the J end by 0 bases, with 7 bases between. The CDR3 covers 14 residues. Germline-derived CDR1 and CDR2 are MRHNA and SNTAGT. The CDR3 is CASSIQTNTGELFF. For the CDR3, the DNA is TGTGCCAGCAGTATACAGACGAACACCGGGGAGCTGTTTTTT.

In its sample, this clone was seen a few times. The J gene is TRBJ1-5, the V gene TRBV2, with a tentative D call TRBD1 (6 bases). This CDR3 is 17 amino acids long. V was shortened by 2 bases and J by 0 bases, with 14 bases between the two germline ends. CDR1 SNHLY and CDR2 FYNNEI come from the germline V gene. The CDR3: CASSEIGDRYSNQPQHF. The CDR3 DNA sequence: TGTGCCAGCAGTGAAATCGGCGACAGGTATAGCAATCAGCCCCAGCATTTT.

V and J are TRBV18 and TRBJ1-1; D not resolved. V was trimmed by 0 bases and J by 5 bases, leaving 16 bases between them. This CDR3 has 16 residues. Germline CDR1 is KGHSH and CDR2 is LQKENI. The CDR3 DNA sequence: TGTGCCAGCTCACCACCGTCCGGGTTCGATGGGACTGAAGCTTTCTTT. Translation gives CASSPPSGFDGTEAFF.

This sequence joins TRBV2 and TRBJ2-7, with D possibly being TRBD2 (5 bases). The CDR3 has 14 residues. V shed 2 bases and J shed 7 bases, with 15 bases lying between them. Germline loops: CDR1 SNHLY, CDR2 FYNNEI. CDR3 region: CASSEIGAPGEQYF. The DNA for the CDR3 is TGTGCCAGCAGTGAAATAGGAGCCCCGGGGGAGCAGTACTTC.

The chain employs TRBV7-2 and TRBJ1-2; unclear D gene. This CDR3 has 14 residues. Trimming removed 8 bases at V and 3 bases at J, with 16 bases between. Germline CDR1 is SGHTA and CDR2 is FQGNSA. The CDR3 sequence is CASGLLSRDYGYTF. In DNA form, the CDR3 reads TGTGCCAGCGGGTTACTAAGCCGGGACTATGGCTACACCTTC. The complete variable domain, with remaining parts taken from reference TRBV7-2 and TRBJ1-2, reads GAGVSQSPSNKVTEKGKDVELRCDPISGHTALYWYRQSLGQGLEFLIYFQGNSAPDKSGLPSDRFSAERTGGSVSTLTIQRTQQEDSAVYLCASGLLSRDYGYTFGSGTRLTVV.

The V call is TRBV5-4, the J call TRBJ1-2; 8 positions match TRBD1. The J segment lost 8 bases and the V segment lost 3 bases, leaving 9 bases of the junction unmatched. Germline CDR1 is SGHNT and CDR2 is YYREEE (reference sequence). The CDR3 has 14 residues. The CDR3: CASSSGQGPRGYTF. The DNA of the CDR3 is TGTGCCAGCAGCTCCGGACAGGGACCTAGGGGCTACACCTTC.

A single count supports this clone. The chain carries TRBV30 and TRBJ2-1; 15 nucleotides line up with TRBD2. The CDR3 runs 17 residues. Germline V gene data show CDR1 as GTSNPN and CDR2 as SVGIG (reference sequence). After removal of 5 bases from V and 10 bases from J, the junction contained 15 bases not matched to a gene. CDR3 sequence (DNA): TGTGCCTGGTCCAGGGCCAGGACTAGCGGGGGGGGGAACGAGCAGTTCTTC. Its translation: CAWSRARTSGGGNEQFF. Full variable domain (remainder filled in from reference TRBV30 and TRBJ2-1): SQTIHQWPATLVQPVGSPLSLECTVEGTSNPNLYWYRQAAGRGLQLLFYSVGIGQISSEVPQNLSASRPQDRQFILSSKKLLLSDSGFYLCAWSRARTSGGGNEQFFGPGTRLTVL.

CDR3 DNA sequence: TGTGCCAGCAGCTTAAGTCCAGGGACAGGCGATGAGCAGTTCTTC. Translated: CASSLSPGTGDEQFF. The chain links TRBV11-2 to TRBJ2-1; 8 bases fit TRBD1. The CDR3 spans 15 residues. With V trimmed by 2 bases and J by 8 bases, 8 bases remained unmatched. Per the germline V gene, CDR1 is SGHAT and CDR2 is FQNNGV.

The chain couples TRBV30 to TRBJ2-7; 7 bases map to TRBD1. Germline V gene lookup returns CDR1 GTSNPN and CDR2 SVGIG (reference sequence). This CDR3 has 13 residues. V lost 5 bases to trimming and J lost 4 bases; unmatched junction nucleotides: 8. The CDR3 loop reads CAWVGQSSYEQYF. DNA of the CDR3: TGTGCCTGGGTGGGACAGAGCAGTTACGAGCAGTACTTC.

This sequence joins TRBV20-1 and TRBJ2-5; 10 bases agree with TRBD1. Germline trimming cut 3 bases from V and 4 bases from J; bases unmatched to any gene: 11. Per germline, CDR1 DFQATT and CDR2 SNEGSKA (reference sequence). CDR3 length: 16 amino acids. The CDR3 DNA follows: TGCAGTGCTAGTGCCCCTTGGACAGGGGGGACAGAGACCCAGTACTTC. Protein product: CSASAPWTGGTETQYF.

The rearrangement uses TRBV7-2 and TRBJ1-6; TRBD1 matches at 9 bases. The CDR3 spans 15 residues. J lost 10 bases, V lost 4 bases, and 8 bases had no gene match. In germline, CDR1 is SGHTA, CDR2 FQGNSA. The CDR3 coding sequence is TGTGCCAGCAGCTCCTCCGGGACAGGGAGGTCACCCCTCCACTTT. This sequence encodes CASSSSGTGRSPLHF.

This clone was counted a single time. The chain recombines TRBV5-1 with TRBJ2-5; D gene uncertain. V gave up 2 bases and J gave up 5 bases, with 10 bases separating them. The CDR3 extends over 13 amino acids. From germline, CDR1 is SGHRS and CDR2 YFSETQ. CDR3 loop: CASSFGAGETQYF. The CDR3 DNA follows: TGCGCCAGCAGCTTTGGAGCTGGGGAGACCCAGTACTTC.

This chain connects TRBV4-3 to TRBJ1-6; TRBD1 is a possible D gene (5 bases). Germline CDR1 and CDR2: LGHNA and YSLEER. CDR3 length: 14 amino acids. Trimming shortened V by 1 base and J by 11 bases, and 12 bases separated the two germline ends. CDR3 amino acids: CASSQVQGGTPLHF. The DNA of the CDR3 is TGCGCCAGCAGCCAAGTGCAGGGTGGCACACCCCTCCACTTT.